The 21 T cell receptor beta chains reported below all come from one sample, sequenced in a study of tumor-infiltrating lymphocytes in oesophageal squamous cell carcinoma. TCRdb processed the PCR reads anew with MiXCR; each CDR3 protein has one entry. The sample consists of over 15,000 distinct CDR3 sequences, 40% of them appearing once. Sequencing used blood. These receptors came from a male donor with esophageal squamous cell carcinoma.

This clonotype was detected ten times or more. The CDR3 DNA reads TGTGCCAGCAGCTTACGAGCGTCAGCTGAAGCTTTCTTT. It translates to CASSLRASAEAFF. The genes are TRBV7-9 and TRBJ1-1; D is unclear. This CDR3 is built from 13 residues. Between the trimmed V and J ends, which lost 2 bases and 6 bases, there was a span of 10 bases. Germline-derived CDR1 and CDR2 are SEHNR and FQNEAQ (reference sequence).

This chain connects TRBV7-3 to TRBJ2-5; no clear D gene. The germline V and J ends were trimmed by 6 bases and 0 bases, with 8 bases remaining between them. The CDR3 has 13 amino acids. Germline CDR1 is SGHTA and CDR2 is FQGTGA. The CDR3 nucleotides read TGTGCCAGCAGTCGATCGTACCAAGAGACCCAGTACTTC. Its translation: CASSRSYQETQYF.

In the case of this clonotype: Its ends do not fully match the called genes, so a read error is possible. The chain joins TRBV19 to TRBJ2-3, with TRBD1 identical over 10 bases. The CDR3 has 13 amino acids. Germline-derived CDR1 and CDR2 are LNHDA and SQIVND (reference sequence). The CDR3 sequence is CARYQRQGAKRGF. CDR3 DNA sequence: TGTGCCCGATATCAACGACAGGGGGCAAAGAGGGGGTTT.

The chain employs TRBV7-3 and TRBJ1-6; D may be TRBD1 or TRBD2 (5 bases each). The end of the DNA fits TRBJ2-7 better, so the J call may be wrong. The CDR3 consists of 13 residues. Per germline, CDR1 SGHTA and CDR2 FQGTGA. The CDR3 reads CASSVWDGAQQYF. CDR3 nucleotides: TGTGCCAGCAGCGTATGGGACGGAGCCCAGCAGTACTTC.

By share, this clonotype counts as medium-sized (0.01 to 0.1%). The chain uses TRBV11-2 and TRBJ2-1, with 13 bases fitting TRBD2. Trimming at V came to 1 base and at J to 7 bases, leaving 4 bases not matched to a gene. The germline V gene encodes CDR1 SGHAT and CDR2 FQNNGV. The CDR3 is made up of 16 amino acids. The DNA for the CDR3 is TGTGCCAGCAGCTTAGGAGTACTAGCGGGAGGGAATGAGCAGTTCTTC. Translated: CASSLGVLAGGNEQFF. The entire variable domain, with the rest obtained from reference TRBV11-2 and TRBJ2-1, is as follows: EAGVAQSPRYKIIEKRQSVAFWCNPISGHATLYWYQQILGQGPKLLIQFQNNGVVDDSQLPKDRFSAERLKGVDSTLKIQPAKLEDSAVYLCASSLGVLAGGNEQFFGPGTRLTVL.

As regards this clonotype: No conserved phenylalanine or tryptophan ends this CDR3, so it is likely a read error. The DNA is omitted, as the CDR3 cannot be located on it reliably, and the CDR3 follows TCRdb's listing. V is TRBV11-2 and J is TRBJ2-7; the D call TRBD1 from the table was never checked on the DNA. CDR1 and CDR2 from the germline V gene are SGHAT and FQNNGV. The CDR3 region is 17 residues in length, termini included. This CDR3 reads CASSLDPSGSYGYTFGS.

This chain uses TRBV12-3 or TRBV12-4 with TRBJ2-5; the D gene is possibly TRBD2 (5 bases). This CDR3 is 13 amino acids long. The V and J ends lost 2 bases and 7 bases respectively, with 11 bases between them. CDR3 loop: CASSLWLSGTQYF. For the CDR3, the DNA is TGTGCCAGCAGTTTATGGTTAAGCGGGACCCAGTACTTC.

This clonotype qualifies as medium-sized. The chain carries TRBV7-3 and TRBJ1-6; D is unresolved. Germline lookup yields CDR1 SGHTA and CDR2 FQGTGA. The V and J ends lost 1 base and 5 bases respectively, with 9 bases between them. The CDR3 runs 15 residues. Here the CDR3 DNA reads TGTGCCAGCAGCTTAAGCCTGGGAGATAATTCACCCCTCCACTTT. Translated, it gives CASSLSLGDNSPLHF.

J is TRBJ2-4 and V is TRBV12-3 or TRBV12-4; tentative D call: TRBD1 (6 bases). The J call may be wrong; the DNA end is better matched by TRBJ2-7. The CDR3 sequence is 12 residues long. CDR3 DNA sequence: TGTGCCAGCAGCCGGACAGTACTCGAGCAGTACTTC. This codes for CASSRTVLEQYF.

V usage is TRBV11-1 and J usage is TRBJ1-2; D perhaps matches TRBD1 (5 bases). With 5 bases removed from V and 4 bases from J, the gap between germline ends came to 17 bases. The CDR3 spans 15 residues. CDR1 and CDR2 (germline): SGHAT, FQDESV (reference sequence). The CDR3 DNA follows: TGTGCCAGCAGCCAACCCCCGGGACTATCCTATGGCTACACCTTC. Amino acid sequence: CASSQPPGLSYGYTF. Variable domain in full (rest from reference TRBV11-1 and TRBJ1-2): EAEVAQSPRYKITEKSQAVAFWCDPISGHATLYWYRQILGQGPELLVQFQDESVVDDSQLPKDRFSAERLKGVDSTLKIQPAELGDSAMYLCASSQPPGLSYGYTFGSGTRLTVV.

The table lists this clonotype with a count of one. A read error may be the cause here, since a much bigger clone is one base away. The chain couples TRBV27 to TRBJ2-1; 10 bases fit TRBD2. With the DNA end fitting TRBJ2-7 better, the J assignment may be wrong. CDR3 length equals 17 residues. CDR1 and CDR2 (germline): MNHEY, SMNVEV (reference sequence). This CDR3 is CASRSGGAGSFYNEQYF. The CDR3 DNA follows: TGTGCCAGCAGAAGCGGGGGGGCCGGGAGTTTCTACAATGAGCAGTACTTC.

The CDR3 bases are TGTGCCAGCAGCCCTCGTCCGGGACAGACCTACGAGCAGTACTTC. Translated: CASSPRPGQTYEQYF. This chain links TRBV7-8 with TRBJ2-4; 7 bases align to TRBD1. The DNA end is more similar to TRBJ2-7, so the J call may be wrong. Germline assignment: CDR1 SGHVS and CDR2 FQNEAQ. This CDR3 has 15 residues.

The chain uses TRBV24-1 and TRBJ1-1, with TRBD1 matching 9 bases. V trimming: 4 bases; J trimming: 10 bases; junction bases outside the gene matches: 3. CDR1 is KGHDR, CDR2 SFDVKD, per germline. The CDR3 consists of 12 residues. CDR3: CATSEETGGAFF. In nucleotides, the CDR3 is TGTGCCACCAGTGAAGAGACAGGGGGAGCTTTCTTT.

Only one count was recorded for this clonotype. The missing conserved phenylalanine or tryptophan at the end of this CDR3 makes a read error likely. The DNA is omitted, as the CDR3 cannot be located on it reliably, and the CDR3 follows TCRdb's listing. This chain links TRBV28 with TRBJ2-7; TRBD1 is taken as the D call from the table, unchecked against the DNA. Ends included, the CDR3 has 14 residues. The germline gives CDR1 MDHEN, CDR2 SYDVKM. This CDR3 reads CASSLGGYGYTFGS.

The chain carries TRBV12-3 or TRBV12-4 and TRBJ2-4, with D possibly being TRBD1 (6 bases). The DNA end is more similar to TRBJ2-1, so the J call may be wrong. The CDR3 is made up of 12 amino acids. DNA of the CDR3: TGTGCCAGCAGCACACAGGGAGAGACCCAGTTCTTC. Residues: CASSTQGETQFF.

This clonotype was recorded only once. This chain connects TRBV7-2 to TRBJ2-3; 8 positions match TRBD2. Germline V gene data show CDR1 as SGHTA and CDR2 as FQGNSA. The V gene end was trimmed by 6 bases and the J gene end by 11 bases; junction bases not matched to a gene: 10. The CDR3 is made up of 13 amino acids. CDR3 DNA sequence: TGTGCCAGCAGGGGGGGACTAGTGCGCGAGCAGTATTTT. Its protein is CASRGGLVREQYF.

V and J are TRBV20-1 and TRBJ2-1, with D perhaps being TRBD1 or TRBD2 (5 bases each). V shed 3 bases and J shed 4 bases, with 13 bases lying between them. This CDR3 spans 14 amino acids. Germline CDR1 reads DFQATT; CDR2 reads SNEGSKA (reference sequence). The CDR3 nucleotides read TGCAGTGCTAGCGCCGGGACCGTGTACAATGAGCAGTTCTTC. Its translation is CSASAGTVYNEQFF.

This clonotype was observed a handful of times. The chain uses TRBV7-6 and TRBJ2-3, with 7 positions matching TRBD1. The end of the DNA aligns better with TRBJ2-7, so the J call may be wrong. The CDR3 consists of 13 residues. The germline V gene has CDR1 SGHVS and CDR2 FNYEAQ. Here the CDR3 reads CASSFDRDNEQYF. In DNA, the CDR3 is TGTGCCAGCAGCTTCGACAGGGACAATGAGCAGTACTTC.

The rearrangement joins TRBV12-3 or TRBV12-4 to TRBJ2-3, with D unclear. The V end lost 7 bases, the J end lost 4 bases, and 9 bases lay between the germline ends. The CDR3 is 12 amino acids. CDR3 sequence reads: CASTVTADTQYF. CDR3 nucleotides: TGTGCCAGCACCGTGACGGCAGATACGCAGTATTTT.

This chain joins TRBV6-5 and TRBJ2-2, with TRBD2 matching 7 bases. The junction had 9 bases not matched to a gene; V was cut back by 5 bases and J by 6 bases. Germline-derived CDR1 and CDR2 are MNHEY and SVGAGI. This CDR3 has 15 residues. The chain's CDR3 is CASSEIRGGAGELFF. Written as DNA, the CDR3 is TGTGCCAGCAGTGAAATTCGGGGAGGGGCCGGGGAGCTGTTTTTT.

This clonotype turned up a few times. The chain recombines TRBV7-2 with TRBJ2-3, with D unclear. CDR1 is SGHTA and CDR2 is FQGNSA in the germline V gene. The V and J ends lost 4 bases and 11 bases respectively, with 13 bases between them. The CDR3 has 12 amino acids. The CDR3 sequence: CASSSDEIGQYF. For the CDR3, the DNA is TGTGCCAGCAGCTCCGACGAAATCGGGCAGTATTTT.